This T cell receptor (beta chain) was captured by sequencing in a study of blood T cell repertoires in COVID-19. Authors' methods: Researchers report that nucleated cell counts were estimated from reference gene primer amplification. Sequencing used immunoSEQ multiplex PCR; TCRdb keeps in-frame clones, though not all of them. V, J and clone size were drawn from that table, and D and trimming were deduced from the DNA. The profile shows around 11,000 clones, around nine tenths of them singletons. The source material was peripheral blood. This clonotype was sampled from a man in his thirties or forties with active or convalescent COVID-19.

The CDR3 DNA sequence: TGTGCCAGCAGACCAACAGGGGCTATTGATGGCTACACCTTC. Encoded protein: CASRPTGAIDGYTF. The chain couples TRBV2 to TRBJ1-2; 7 bases align to TRBD1. The CDR3 is 14 amino acids. From germline, CDR1 is SNHLY and CDR2 FYNNEI. The V gene end was trimmed by 6 bases and the J gene end by 6 bases; junction bases not matched to a gene: 10.